Below, 20 T cell receptor beta chains from the same sample are listed, as sequenced in a study of CD8 T cells in ankylosing spondylitis. TCRdb recomputed calls from the 5' RACE reads with MiXCR, one row per CDR3 protein. Among 15,000 to 20,000 distinct CDR3 sequences, approximately 8% were seen once, and the ten largest hold less than 35%. Sequenced input: blood. Receptors originate from a male donor with ankylosing spondylitis or in good health (not recorded which).

V gene TRBV27 combines with J gene TRBJ1-4; a weak D match, TRBD1 (6 bases). V dropped 4 bases and J dropped 8 bases, with 17 bases sitting between them. Germline CDR1 MNHEY, CDR2 SMNVEV (reference sequence). CDR3 length: 15 amino acids. CDR3: CASSSQQGGGEKLFF. CDR3 nucleotide sequence: TGTGCCAGCAGTTCGCAACAGGGAGGAGGGGAAAAACTGTTTTTT.

This clonotype was seen at least ten times. The chain joins TRBV12-3 or TRBV12-4 to TRBJ1-3; no clear D. The CDR3 has 16 amino acids. The V and J ends lost 3 bases and 5 bases respectively, with 17 bases between them. For the CDR3, the DNA is TGTGCCAGCAGTTTGCCCTCGGGGAGCGGCAGAAACACCATATATTTT. It codes for CASSLPSGSGRNTIYF.

The genes are TRBV9 and TRBJ2-7; D gene unclear. Germline V gene lookup returns CDR1 SGDLS and CDR2 YYNGEE. The CDR3 consists of 13 residues. V lost 0 bases, J lost 1 base, and 5 bases lay in between. The chain's CDR3 is CASSVGVSYEQYV. The CDR3 bases are TGTGCCAGCAGCGTAGGGGTATCCTACGAGCAGTACGTC.

This clonotype showed up many times. V is TRBV12-3 or TRBV12-4 and J is TRBJ2-1, with 8 nucleotides matching TRBD1. This CDR3 comprises 15 residues. V shed 5 bases and J 8 bases; nucleotides not matched to a gene: 11. CDR3 nucleotide sequence: TGTGCCAGCAGTCTCCGGGACAGGCTTGAAGATGAGCAGTTCTTC. It encodes CASSLRDRLEDEQFF.

Only a few counts were recorded for this clonotype. CDR3 nucleotides: TGCAGTGCTAAAAATCCGGACAACTCCTACGAGCAGTACTTC. Translation: CSAKNPDNSYEQYF. V gene TRBV20-1 combines with J gene TRBJ2-7, with TRBD1 as a possible D gene (5 bases). The CDR3 contains 14 residues. Trimming took 4 bases from V and 0 from J, leaving 13 bases between them. Germline V lookup: CDR1 DFQATT, CDR2 SNEGSKA (reference sequence).

This clonotype was seen ten or more times. Written as DNA, the CDR3 is TGTGCCAGCAGTGGTTCCGGGACGTTAGCCAAAAACATTCAGTACTTC. Its protein product is CASSGSGTLAKNIQYF. The chain combines TRBV2 with TRBJ2-4, with D possibly called TRBD1 or TRBD2 (5 bases each). V dropped 4 bases and J dropped 0 bases, with 13 bases sitting between them. The CDR3 spans 16 residues. Germline lookup yields CDR1 SNHLY and CDR2 FYNNEI.

This clonotype was detected ten times or more. V usage is TRBV5-1 and J usage is TRBJ2-2; D gene unclear. Trimming took 4 bases from V and 1 from J, leaving 11 bases between them. Germline CDR1 is SGHRS and CDR2 is YFSETQ. The CDR3 length is 15 residues. The CDR3 bases are TGCGCCAGCAGCCAACGGACGGTGAACACCGGGGAGCTGTTTTTT. Translated, it gives CASSQRTVNTGELFF.

This clonotype was seen at least ten times. CDR3 amino acids: CSVDRGRNTEAFF. The CDR3 DNA reads TGCAGCGTTGACCGGGGGCGGAACACTGAAGCTTTCTTT. This chain connects TRBV29-1 to TRBJ1-1, with a possible D match to TRBD1 (6 bases). The germline V gene has CDR1 SQVTM and CDR2 ANQGSEA. This CDR3 region has 13 residues. The V end was cut by 3 bases, the J end by 1 base, with 9 bases between.

In this sample, this clonotype turned up many times. The chain joins TRBV12-3 or TRBV12-4 to TRBJ2-5; 7 bases map to TRBD1. V shed 4 bases, J shed 5 bases, and the junction held 4 bases outside the gene matches. The CDR3 is 13 residues long. CDR3 loop: CASSSQGLETQYF. The CDR3 DNA reads TGTGCCAGCAGTTCACAGGGGTTGGAGACCCAGTACTTC.

This clonotype was observed a few times. The chain is built from TRBV2 and TRBJ2-1; 13 bases are a match to TRBD2. The CDR3 runs to 16 residues. CDR1 is SNHLY and CDR2 is FYNNEI in the germline V gene. V gave up 5 bases and J gave up 5 bases; unmatched junction bases: 6. CDR3 DNA sequence: TGTGCCAGCAGTCGACTAGCGGGAGGTCCCAACAATGAGCAGTTCTTC. As protein: CASSRLAGGPNNEQFF. Combining the CDR3 with reference TRBV2 and TRBJ2-1 gives the whole variable domain EPEVTQTPSHQVTQMGQEVILRCVPISNHLYFYWYRQILGQKVEFLVSFYNNEISEKSEIFDDQFSVERPDGSNFTLKIRSTKLEDSAMYFCASSRLAGGPNNEQFFGPGTRLTVL.

The rearrangement uses TRBV4-1 and TRBJ2-1, with a tentative D call TRBD2 (6 bases). This CDR3 has 13 residues. Germline values: CDR1 MGHRA, CDR2 YSYEKL. Trimming left V 4 bases short and J 8 bases short, with 12 bases between. Written as DNA, the CDR3 is TGCGCCAGCAGCCTTGGACTATTCGATGAGCAGTTCTTC. This translates into CASSLGLFDEQFF.

This clonotype came up many times. The chain carries TRBV28 and TRBJ1-1, with D perhaps matching TRBD1 (5 bases). CDR1 and CDR2 from the germline V gene are MDHEN and SYDVKM. The CDR3 runs to 14 residues. The ends were cut back, 6 bases at V and 0 bases at J, with 11 bases in the middle. The CDR3 loop is CASRGTGMNTEAFF. The CDR3 DNA is TGTGCCAGCAGAGGGACGGGGATGAACACTGAAGCTTTCTTT.

The table lists this clonotype with many counts. The rearrangement links TRBV7-6 to TRBJ2-3; D is ambiguous. Trimming shortened V by 5 bases and J by 0 bases, and 3 bases separated the two germline ends. The CDR3 covers 12 residues. The germline CDR1 and CDR2 sequences are SGHVS and FNYEAQ. CDR3 coding DNA: TGTGCCAGCAGCCTAAGCACAGATACGCAGTATTTT. Amino acid sequence: CASSLSTDTQYF. Based on the CDR3 plus reference TRBV7-6 and TRBJ2-3, the full variable domain is GAGVSQSPRYKVTKRGQDVALRCDPISGHVSLYWYRQALGQGPEFLTYFNYEAQQDKSGLPNDRFSAERPEGSISTLTIQRTEQRDSAMYRCASSLSTDTQYFGPGTRLTVL.

This clonotype was found a few times. CDR3 protein: CASSPQGAEQPQHF. CDR3 DNA: TGTGCCAGCAGTCCACAGGGGGCCGAACAGCCCCAGCATTTT. The rearrangement links TRBV28 to TRBJ1-5; 9 bases match TRBD1. Trimming took 5 bases from V and 7 from J; bases not matched to a gene: 6. Germline V CDR1 and CDR2: MDHEN, SYDVKM. The CDR3 extends over 14 amino acids.

The gene calls are TRBV10-3 and TRBJ2-5; TRBD2 agrees at 7 bases. The V gene end was trimmed by 5 bases and the J gene end by 4 bases; junction bases not matched to a gene: 4. Germline CDR1 is ENHRY and CDR2 is SYGVKD. CDR3 size: 13 residues. CDR3 residues: CAISLGGGETQYF. DNA for the CDR3: TGTGCCATCAGTTTGGGGGGGGGAGAGACCCAGTACTTC.

This clonotype was seen at least ten times. The V gene is TRBV15, the J gene TRBJ2-1; unclear D gene. This CDR3 has 14 amino acids. Germline V gene data show CDR1 as LNHNV and CDR2 as YYDKDF (reference sequence). The germline V and J ends were trimmed by 2 bases and 4 bases, with 9 bases remaining between them. CDR3 DNA sequence: TGTGCCACCAGCAGATCCGGGCCGTACAATGAGCAGTTCTTC. It yields the protein CATSRSGPYNEQFF. Based on the CDR3 plus reference TRBV15 and TRBJ2-1, the full variable domain is DAMVIQNPRYQVTQFGKPVTLSCSQTLNHNVMYWYQQKSSQAPKLLFHYYDKDFNNEADTPDNFQSRRPNTSFCFLDIRSPGLGDTAMYLCATSRSGPYNEQFFGPGTRLTVL.

This clonotype was detected many times. J is TRBJ2-1 and V is TRBV5-1, with D perhaps matching TRBD1 or TRBD2 (6 bases each). V was cut by 1 base and J by 7 bases, with 15 bases left in between. There are 15 residues in the CDR3. Germline V lookup: CDR1 SGHRS, CDR2 YFSETQ. CDR3 protein: CASSLLYRGGNEQFF. The DNA for the CDR3 is TGCGCCAGCAGCTTGTTGTATCGAGGGGGGAATGAGCAGTTCTTC.

Within the sample, this clonotype is medium-sized. The rearrangement joins TRBV7-9 to TRBJ2-1; TRBD1 matches 7 bases. V lost 5 bases and J lost 15; bases outside the gene matches: 10. The CDR3 is made up of 12 amino acids. CDR1 is SEHNR, CDR2 FQNEAQ, per germline (reference sequence). CDR3 amino acids: CASSTWDRFPFF. The CDR3 DNA sequence: TGTGCCAGCAGCACATGGGACAGATTTCCGTTCTTC.

This clonotype came up many times. The V gene is TRBV6-2 or TRBV6-3, the J gene TRBJ2-7; D remains ambiguous. CDR3 size: 13 residues. Trimming pared 6 bases from V and 4 bases from J, leaving 13 bases between. Germline CDR1 MNHEY, CDR2 SVGEGT. The CDR3 nucleotides read TGTGCCAGCAGCCTGGTTTCTCGTTACGAGCAGTACTTC. It is translated as CASSLVSRYEQYF.

This clonotype has at least ten counts. The V gene is TRBV20-1, the J gene TRBJ1-1, with D possibly TRBD1 on 6 matching bases. The CDR3 length is 13 residues. CDR1 DFQATT and CDR2 SNEGSKA come from the germline V gene (reference sequence). Trimming shortened V by 5 bases and J by 0 bases, and 10 bases separated the two germline ends. The CDR3 is CSADNRVNTEAFF. For the CDR3, the DNA is TGCAGTGCTGACAACAGGGTGAACACTGAAGCTTTCTTT.